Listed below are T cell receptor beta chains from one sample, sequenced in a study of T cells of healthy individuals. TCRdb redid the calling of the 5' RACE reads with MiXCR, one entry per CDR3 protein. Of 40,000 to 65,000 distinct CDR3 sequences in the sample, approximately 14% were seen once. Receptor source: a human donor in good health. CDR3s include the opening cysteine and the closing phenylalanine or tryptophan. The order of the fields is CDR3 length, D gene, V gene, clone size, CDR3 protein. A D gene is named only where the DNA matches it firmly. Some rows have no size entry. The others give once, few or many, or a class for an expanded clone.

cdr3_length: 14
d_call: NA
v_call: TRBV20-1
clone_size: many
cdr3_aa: CSARDGREPEKLFF

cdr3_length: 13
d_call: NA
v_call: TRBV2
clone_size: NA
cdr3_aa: CASGGKKADTQYF

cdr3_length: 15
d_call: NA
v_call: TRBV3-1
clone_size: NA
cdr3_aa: CASSPLPPGANVLTF

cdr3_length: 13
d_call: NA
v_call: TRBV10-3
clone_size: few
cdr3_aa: CAISDWGSYEQYF

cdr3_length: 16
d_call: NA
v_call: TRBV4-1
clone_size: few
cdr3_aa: CASSQETVDGTDTQYF

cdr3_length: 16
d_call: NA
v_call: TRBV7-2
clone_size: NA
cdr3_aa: CASSLFPPGSNTEAFF

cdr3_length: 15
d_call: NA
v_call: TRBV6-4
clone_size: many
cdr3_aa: CASSVSLRGHGELFF

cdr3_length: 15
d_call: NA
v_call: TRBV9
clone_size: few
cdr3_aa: CASSLAGSSYNEQFF

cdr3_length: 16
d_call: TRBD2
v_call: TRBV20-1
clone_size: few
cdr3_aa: CSARGFGSGTNYEQYF

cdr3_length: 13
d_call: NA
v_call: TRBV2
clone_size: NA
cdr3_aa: CASSPAANYGYTF

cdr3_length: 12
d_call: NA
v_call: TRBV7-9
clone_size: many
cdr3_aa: CASSLHQNIQYF

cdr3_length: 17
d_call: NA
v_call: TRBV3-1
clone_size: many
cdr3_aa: CASSQDLGGAETYEQYF

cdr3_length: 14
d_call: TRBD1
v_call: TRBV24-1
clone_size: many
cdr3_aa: CATSQGDSYNEQFF

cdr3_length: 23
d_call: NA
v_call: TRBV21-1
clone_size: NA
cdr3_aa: CASSNGAKVPGHLKALSTDTQYF

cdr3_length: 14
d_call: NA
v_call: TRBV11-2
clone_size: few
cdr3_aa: CASTLAWGPETQYF

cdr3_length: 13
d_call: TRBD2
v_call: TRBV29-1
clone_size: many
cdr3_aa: CSVEGGISYEQYF

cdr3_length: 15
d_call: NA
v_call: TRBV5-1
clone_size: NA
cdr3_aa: CASSLRAGVNEKLFF

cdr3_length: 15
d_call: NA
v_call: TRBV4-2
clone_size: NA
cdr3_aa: CASSQAGGDGDTQYF

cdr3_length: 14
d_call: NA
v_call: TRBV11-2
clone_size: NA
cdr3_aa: CASSTTRIDTEAFF

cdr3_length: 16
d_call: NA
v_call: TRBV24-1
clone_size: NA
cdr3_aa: CATSDGAEPAKNIQYF

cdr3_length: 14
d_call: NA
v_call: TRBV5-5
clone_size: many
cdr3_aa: CASSLRGVNTEAFF

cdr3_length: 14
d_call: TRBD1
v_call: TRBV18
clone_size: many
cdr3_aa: CASSDRGNTGELFF

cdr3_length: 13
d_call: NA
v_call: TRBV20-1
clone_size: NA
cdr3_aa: CSVFRGSTDTQYF